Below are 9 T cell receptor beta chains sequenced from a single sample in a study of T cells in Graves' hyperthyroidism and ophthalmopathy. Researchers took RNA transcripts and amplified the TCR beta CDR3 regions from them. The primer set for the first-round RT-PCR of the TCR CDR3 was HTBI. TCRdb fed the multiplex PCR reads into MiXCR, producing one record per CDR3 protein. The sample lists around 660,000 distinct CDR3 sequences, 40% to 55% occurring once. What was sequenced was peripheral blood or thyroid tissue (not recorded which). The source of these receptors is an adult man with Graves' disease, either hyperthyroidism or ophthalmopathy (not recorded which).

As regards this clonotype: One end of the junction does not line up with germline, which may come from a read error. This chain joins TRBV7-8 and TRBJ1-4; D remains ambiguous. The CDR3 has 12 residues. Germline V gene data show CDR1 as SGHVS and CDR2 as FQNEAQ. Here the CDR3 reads CASGLDGEKLFF. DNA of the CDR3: TGTGCCAGCGGCTTAGATGGGGAAAAACTGTTTTTT.

The CDR3 DNA sequence: TGTGCCAGCAGTGGCGGACAGGGGGGAGGTCAGCCCCAGCATTTT. This encodes CASSGGQGGGQPQHF. The rearrangement uses TRBV2 and TRBJ1-5; 10 positions agree with TRBD1. The length of the CDR3 is 15 residues. V shed 4 bases and J 6 bases; nucleotides not matched to a gene: 6. CDR1 is SNHLY and CDR2 is FYNNEI in the germline V gene.

CDR3 DNA: TGTGCCAGCAGCTCCTCCTCCGCTCTTAGACGAGGAAAAAACACTGAAGCTTTCTTT. Its protein is CASSSSSALRRGKNTEAFF. The V call is TRBV7-2, the J call TRBJ1-1; no clear D gene. Germline V gives CDR1 SGHTA, CDR2 FQGNSA. V shed 4 bases and J shed 2 bases, with 26 bases lying between them. CDR3 size: 19 residues.

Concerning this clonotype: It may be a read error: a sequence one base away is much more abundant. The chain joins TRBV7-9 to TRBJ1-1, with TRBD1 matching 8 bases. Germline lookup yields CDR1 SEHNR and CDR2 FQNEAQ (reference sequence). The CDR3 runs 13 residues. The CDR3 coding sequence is TGTACCAGTTCCAGGGGGCTTGGCACTGAAGCTTTCTTT. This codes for CTSSRGLGTEAFF.

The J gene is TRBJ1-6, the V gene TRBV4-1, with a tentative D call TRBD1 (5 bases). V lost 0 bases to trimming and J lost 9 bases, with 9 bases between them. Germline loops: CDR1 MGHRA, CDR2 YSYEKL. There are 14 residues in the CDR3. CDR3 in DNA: TGCGCCAGCAGCCAAGAGGGGGTTGGTTCACCCCTCCACTTT. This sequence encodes CASSQEGVGSPLHF.

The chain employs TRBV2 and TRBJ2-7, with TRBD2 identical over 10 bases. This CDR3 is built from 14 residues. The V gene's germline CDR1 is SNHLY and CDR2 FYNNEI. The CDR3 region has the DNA TGTGCTAGGAAGAGCGGGGGGGCCAGCCACGAGCAGTACTTC. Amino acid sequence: CARKSGGASHEQYF.

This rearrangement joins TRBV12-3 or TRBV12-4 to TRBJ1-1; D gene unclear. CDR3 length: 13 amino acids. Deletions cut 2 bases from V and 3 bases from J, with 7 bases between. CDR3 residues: CASSLRVYTEAFF. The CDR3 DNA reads TGTGCCAGCAGTTTACGAGTTTACACTGAAGCTTTCTTT.

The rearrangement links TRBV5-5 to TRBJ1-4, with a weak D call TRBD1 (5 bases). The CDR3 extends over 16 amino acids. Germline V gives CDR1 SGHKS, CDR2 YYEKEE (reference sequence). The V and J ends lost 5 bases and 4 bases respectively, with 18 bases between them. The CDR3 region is CASRIRPGLDNEKLFF. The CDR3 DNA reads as TGTGCCAGCAGAATCAGGCCGGGACTCGATAATGAAAAACTGTTTTTT.

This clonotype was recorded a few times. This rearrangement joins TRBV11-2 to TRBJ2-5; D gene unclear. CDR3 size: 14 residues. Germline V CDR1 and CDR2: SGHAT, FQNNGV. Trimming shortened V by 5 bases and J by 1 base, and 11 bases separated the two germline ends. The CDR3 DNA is TGTGCCAGCAGCATGGAGTTGGGCCAAGAGACCCAGTACTTC. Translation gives CASSMELGQETQYF.